This entry lists 25 T cell receptor beta chains sequenced from one sample in a study of shared clonotypes between healthy human individuals. The protocol was immunoSEQ multiplex PCR, while the TCRdb copy is restricted to in-frame clones and leaves out a portion. The top ten clones hold more than 1.5% of a sample with about 2,100,000 clones, about 92% of them seen once. Naivety among CD8 cells was defined by CD45RO negativity and positive CCR7 selection, thereby excluding terminally differentiated effector memory CD45RA+ cells. Sequencing was carried out using naive CD8+ T cells from PBMCs. The origin of the receptors is a man between 18 and 29 years old in good health. Some clones in this sample may be carry-over from other donors' samples.

Remarks on this clone: Other nucleotide sequences from this sample produce the same CDR3. The chain employs TRBV9 and TRBJ2-7; 7 bases are shared with TRBD1. In germline, CDR1 is SGDLS, CDR2 YYNGEE. This CDR3 region has 13 residues. V lost 0 bases to trimming and J lost 6 bases; unmatched junction nucleotides: 3. The CDR3 is CASSVGGGTEQYF. The CDR3 region has the DNA TGTGCCAGCAGCGTAGGAGGGGGCACCGAGCAGTACTTC.

The chain has TRBV9 and TRBJ2-2; D might be TRBD1 (6 bases). Trimming removed 0 bases at V and 6 bases at J, with 9 bases between. The CDR3 runs to 14 residues. Germline assignment: CDR1 SGDLS and CDR2 YYNGEE. The CDR3 coding sequence is TGTGCCAGCAGCGTAGATGGGGGCTCCGGGGAGCTGTTTTTT. Protein sequence: CASSVDGGSGELFF.

V is TRBV13 and J is TRBJ2-7; the D gene is possibly TRBD1 (5 bases). The V end was cut by 1 base, the J end by 5 bases, with 9 bases between. CDR3 size: 13 residues. Germline lookup yields CDR1 PRHDT and CDR2 FYEKMQ (reference sequence). CDR3 region: CASSLAQGNEQYF. The DNA of the CDR3 is TGTGCCAGCAGCTTAGCGCAGGGAAACGAGCAGTACTTC.

In its sample, this clone was seen once. V usage is TRBV18 and J usage is TRBJ2-3; TRBD2 matches at 10 bases. Per germline, CDR1 KGHSH and CDR2 LQKENI. V lost 3 bases to trimming and J lost 4 bases; unmatched junction nucleotides: 7. This CDR3 spans 16 amino acids. This CDR3 is CASSPEAGGLADTQYF. The CDR3 DNA reads TGTGCCAGCTCACCGGAAGCGGGAGGGCTGGCAGATACGCAGTATTTT.

The chain employs TRBV29-1 and TRBJ2-1, with 12 bases that match TRBD2. Germline CDR1 and CDR2: SQVTM and ANQGSEA. The CDR3 extends over 17 amino acids. The J segment lost 3 bases and the V segment lost 1 base, leaving 7 bases of the junction unmatched. The CDR3 bases are TGCAGCGTTGAAGTTCCGACTAGCGGGAGTCGCTACAATGAGCAGTTCTTC. It translates to CSVEVPTSGSRYNEQFF.

This clone has a single count. The chain links TRBV9 to TRBJ2-5; TRBD1 matches 8 bases. V lost 3 bases to trimming and J lost 4 bases; unmatched junction nucleotides: 17. CDR1 and CDR2 from the germline V gene are SGDLS and YYNGEE. The CDR3 has 18 residues. The CDR3 loop reads CASSAPQGGRRGRETQYF. The CDR3 DNA sequence: TGTGCCAGCAGCGCTCCACAGGGGGGCCGCAGGGGTAGAGAGACCCAGTACTTC.

This chain connects TRBV11-2 to TRBJ2-5; 9 bases are shared with TRBD2. Germline V gene lookup returns CDR1 SGHAT and CDR2 FQNNGV. V gave up 2 bases and J gave up 0 bases; unmatched junction bases: 10. The CDR3 is 18 amino acids. The CDR3 is CASSLPLGLAGHQETQYF. CDR3 in DNA: TGTGCCAGCAGCTTACCGTTGGGTCTAGCGGGGCACCAAGAGACCCAGTACTTC.

Turning to this clone: Since a much larger clone is just one base distant, this may be a read error. At the DNA level, this CDR3 is encoded by other sequences in the same sample as well. The CDR3 spells CASSLGDEQYF. CDR3 bases: TGTGCCAGCAGCTTGGGCGACGAGCAGTACTTC. The rearrangement links TRBV7-9 to TRBJ2-7; D unresolved. The V end lost 3 bases, the J end lost 5 bases, and 5 bases lay between the germline ends. CDR1 is SEHNR, CDR2 FQNEAQ, per germline (reference sequence). The CDR3 has 11 residues.

The chain couples TRBV19 to TRBJ2-1; 13 nucleotides match TRBD2. Germline V gene data show CDR1 as LNHDA and CDR2 as SQIVND (reference sequence). The CDR3 spans 17 residues. The J segment lost 5 bases and the V segment lost 4 bases, leaving 8 bases of the junction unmatched. Here the CDR3 reads CASSRKPGLAGDNEQFF. The CDR3 nucleotides are TGTGCCAGTAGTAGAAAACCCGGACTAGCGGGAGACAATGAGCAGTTCTTC.

This clone was seen just once. The chain employs TRBV28 and TRBJ1-1; D perhaps matches TRBD1 (6 bases). Germline V gene data show CDR1 as MDHEN and CDR2 as SYDVKM. CDR3 size: 13 residues. V lost 6 bases to trimming and J lost 4 bases, with 12 bases between them. The CDR3 loop is CASRLRGGTEAFF. CDR3 DNA sequence: TGTGCCAGCAGGCTGAGGGGGGGCACTGAAGCTTTCTTT.

The CDR3 loop reads CASSFDGGAEQYF. CDR3 in DNA: TGTGCCAGCAGCTTTGACGGGGGGGCCGAGCAGTACTTC. The V call is TRBV7-9, the J call TRBJ2-7, with 8 bases lining up with TRBD2. CDR3 length: 13 amino acids. Trimming removed 3 bases from V and 6 bases from J; junction bases left unmatched: 4. Germline-derived CDR1 and CDR2 are SEHNR and FQNEAQ (reference sequence).

The rearrangement joins TRBV28 to TRBJ2-5; no firm D call. Germline CDR1 reads MDHEN; CDR2 reads SYDVKM. Trimming removed 3 bases at V and 4 bases at J, with 18 bases between. The length of the CDR3 is 16 residues. The CDR3: CASSFSAESNLETQYF. In nucleotides, the CDR3 is TGTGCCAGCAGTTTTTCGGCCGAGAGTAACCTAGAGACCCAGTACTTC.

CDR3 in amino acids: CASSSTGLPYEQYF. The CDR3 coding sequence is TGTGCCAGCAGTTCGACAGGGTTGCCCTACGAGCAGTACTTC. The rearrangement joins TRBV27 to TRBJ2-7, with 7 nucleotides matching TRBD1. Unmatched junction bases numbered 5, after V lost 4 bases and J lost 2 bases. The CDR3 length is 14 residues. Germline CDR1 MNHEY, CDR2 SMNVEV (reference sequence).

The V gene is TRBV27, the J gene TRBJ1-2; TRBD1 is a possible D gene (5 bases). The CDR3 spans 16 residues. Germline V lookup: CDR1 MNHEY, CDR2 SMNVEV (reference sequence). V dropped 7 bases and J dropped 2 bases, with 20 bases sitting between them. The CDR3 DNA is TGTGCCAGCACCCTCCAAGGGGACTCCGAGAACTATGGCTACACCTTC. Its translation: CASTLQGDSENYGYTF.

The chain carries TRBV5-1 and TRBJ1-1, with 9 bases that match TRBD1. Germline-derived CDR1 and CDR2 are SGHRS and YFSETQ. The J segment lost 3 bases and the V segment lost 3 bases, leaving 9 bases of the junction unmatched. The CDR3 covers 16 residues. The CDR3 spells CASSYRQGVGDTEAFF. The DNA of the CDR3 is TGCGCCAGCAGCTATAGACAGGGGGTTGGGGACACTGAAGCTTTCTTT.

CDR3 sequence (DNA): TGTGCCACCAGCAGATCCAGGATTGGAACTGAAGCTTTCTTT. This codes for CATSRSRIGTEAFF. The chain carries TRBV15 and TRBJ1-1; D unresolved. This CDR3 is 14 amino acids long. Between the trimmed V and J ends, which lost 2 bases and 5 bases, there was a span of 12 bases. Germline CDR1 LNHNV, CDR2 YYDKDF (reference sequence).

V usage is TRBV19 and J usage is TRBJ1-5; weak D call: TRBD1 (6 bases). CDR3 size: 15 residues. V lost 3 bases and J lost 4, with 13 bases in between. Per the germline V gene, CDR1 is LNHDA and CDR2 is SQIVND (reference sequence). The CDR3 loop reads CASSIWTADNQPQHF. The CDR3 DNA sequence: TGTGCCAGTAGTATTTGGACAGCCGATAATCAGCCCCAGCATTTT.

V gene TRBV9 combines with J gene TRBJ2-2; D possibly uses TRBD1 or TRBD2 (7 bases each). CDR1 is SGDLS, CDR2 YYNGEE, per germline. V was pared by 4 bases and J by 2 bases, with 15 bases between. There are 16 residues in the CDR3. DNA of the CDR3: TGTGCCAGCAGCCTAAGCGGGACAGTTAACACCGGGGAGCTGTTTTTT. Translated, it gives CASSLSGTVNTGELFF.

This chain uses TRBV27 with TRBJ2-7, with 16 nucleotides matching TRBD2. Germline values: CDR1 MNHEY, CDR2 SMNVEV (reference sequence). The ends lost 5 bases at V and 2 bases at J; junction bases unmatched: 3. The CDR3 is made up of 16 amino acids. This chain's CDR3 is CASSRGTSGRAYEQYF. In nucleotides, the CDR3 is TGTGCCAGCAGTAGGGGGACTAGCGGGAGGGCCTACGAGCAGTACTTC.

Worth noting for this clone: This sample also contains other DNA sequences that code for the same CDR3. The V and J genes are TRBV5-1 and TRBJ1-1; D ambiguous. Germline V gene lookup returns CDR1 SGHRS and CDR2 YFSETQ. The length of the CDR3 is 12 residues. Between the trimmed V and J ends, which lost 3 bases and 4 bases, there was a span of 7 bases. The CDR3 DNA is TGCGCCAGCAGCTCACCCGCCACTGAAGCTTTCTTT. Translation: CASSSPATEAFF.

Concerning this clone: Within the sample, other DNA sequences also encode this same CDR3. In DNA, the CDR3 is TGTGCCAGCAGCTTACTAGCGGGAGATTCAGATACGCAGTATTTT. Protein product: CASSLLAGDSDTQYF. The J gene is TRBJ2-3, the V gene TRBV7-9; 10 nucleotides line up with TRBD2. This CDR3 region has 15 residues. Germline V gives CDR1 SEHNR, CDR2 FQNEAQ (reference sequence). V gave up 2 bases and J gave up 4 bases; unmatched junction bases: 3.

This chain connects TRBV11-2 to TRBJ1-2, with TRBD1 as a possible D gene (6 bases). Germline V lookup: CDR1 SGHAT, CDR2 FQNNGV. V was clipped by 3 bases and J by 5 bases, with 16 bases between them. The CDR3 runs to 15 residues. The CDR3 is CASSLGPGTPYGYTF. DNA of the CDR3: TGTGCCAGCAGCTTGGGGCCCGGGACACCTTATGGCTACACCTTC.

The sample holds one count of this clone. The V call is TRBV7-6, the J call TRBJ2-5; TRBD2 matches at 10 bases. Judging by the DNA end, TRBJ2-7 fits better; the J call may be wrong. The CDR3 runs to 16 residues. Germline V CDR1 and CDR2: SGHVS, FNYEAQ. CDR3 nucleotide sequence: TGTGCCAGCAGCTTAACCCCCCAGGGACTAGCGTCCGAGCAGTACTTC. Protein: CASSLTPQGLASEQYF.

V gene TRBV5-4 combines with J gene TRBJ2-1, with TRBD2 matching over 10 bases. The CDR3 loop spans 17 amino acids. Germline lookup yields CDR1 SGHNT and CDR2 YYREEE (reference sequence). The V segment lost 4 bases and the J segment 4 bases; nucleotides outside the gene matches: 11. Here the CDR3 DNA reads TGTGCCAGCAGCGAAGGTCAAACTAGCGGGGAATACAATGAGCAGTTCTTC. Translating it yields CASSEGQTSGEYNEQFF.

This clone was found a few times. The CDR3, as DNA: TGTGCCAGCAGCGTCCGGGAAGAACAGGGCTACACCTTC. This translates into CASSVREEQGYTF. This sequence joins TRBV7-4 and TRBJ1-2; D unresolved. CDR3 length equals 13 residues. V dropped 5 bases and J dropped 8 bases, with 15 bases sitting between them. Germline values: CDR1 SGHVT, CDR2 SQSDAQ.